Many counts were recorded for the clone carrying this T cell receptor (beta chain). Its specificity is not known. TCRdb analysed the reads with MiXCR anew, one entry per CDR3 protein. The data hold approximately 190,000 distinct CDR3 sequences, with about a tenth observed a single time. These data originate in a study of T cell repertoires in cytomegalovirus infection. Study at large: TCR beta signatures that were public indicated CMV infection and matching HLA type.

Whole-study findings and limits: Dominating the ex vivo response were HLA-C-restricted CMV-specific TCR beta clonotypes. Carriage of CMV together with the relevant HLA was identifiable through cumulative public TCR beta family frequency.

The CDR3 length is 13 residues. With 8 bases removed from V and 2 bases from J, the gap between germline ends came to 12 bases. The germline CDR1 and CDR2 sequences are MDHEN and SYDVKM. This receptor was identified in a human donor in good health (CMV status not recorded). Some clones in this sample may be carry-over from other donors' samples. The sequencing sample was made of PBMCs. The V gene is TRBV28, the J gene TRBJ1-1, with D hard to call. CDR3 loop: CASSETTNTEAFF. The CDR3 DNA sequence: TGTGCCAGCTCGGAGACTACCAACACTGAAGCTTTCTTT.